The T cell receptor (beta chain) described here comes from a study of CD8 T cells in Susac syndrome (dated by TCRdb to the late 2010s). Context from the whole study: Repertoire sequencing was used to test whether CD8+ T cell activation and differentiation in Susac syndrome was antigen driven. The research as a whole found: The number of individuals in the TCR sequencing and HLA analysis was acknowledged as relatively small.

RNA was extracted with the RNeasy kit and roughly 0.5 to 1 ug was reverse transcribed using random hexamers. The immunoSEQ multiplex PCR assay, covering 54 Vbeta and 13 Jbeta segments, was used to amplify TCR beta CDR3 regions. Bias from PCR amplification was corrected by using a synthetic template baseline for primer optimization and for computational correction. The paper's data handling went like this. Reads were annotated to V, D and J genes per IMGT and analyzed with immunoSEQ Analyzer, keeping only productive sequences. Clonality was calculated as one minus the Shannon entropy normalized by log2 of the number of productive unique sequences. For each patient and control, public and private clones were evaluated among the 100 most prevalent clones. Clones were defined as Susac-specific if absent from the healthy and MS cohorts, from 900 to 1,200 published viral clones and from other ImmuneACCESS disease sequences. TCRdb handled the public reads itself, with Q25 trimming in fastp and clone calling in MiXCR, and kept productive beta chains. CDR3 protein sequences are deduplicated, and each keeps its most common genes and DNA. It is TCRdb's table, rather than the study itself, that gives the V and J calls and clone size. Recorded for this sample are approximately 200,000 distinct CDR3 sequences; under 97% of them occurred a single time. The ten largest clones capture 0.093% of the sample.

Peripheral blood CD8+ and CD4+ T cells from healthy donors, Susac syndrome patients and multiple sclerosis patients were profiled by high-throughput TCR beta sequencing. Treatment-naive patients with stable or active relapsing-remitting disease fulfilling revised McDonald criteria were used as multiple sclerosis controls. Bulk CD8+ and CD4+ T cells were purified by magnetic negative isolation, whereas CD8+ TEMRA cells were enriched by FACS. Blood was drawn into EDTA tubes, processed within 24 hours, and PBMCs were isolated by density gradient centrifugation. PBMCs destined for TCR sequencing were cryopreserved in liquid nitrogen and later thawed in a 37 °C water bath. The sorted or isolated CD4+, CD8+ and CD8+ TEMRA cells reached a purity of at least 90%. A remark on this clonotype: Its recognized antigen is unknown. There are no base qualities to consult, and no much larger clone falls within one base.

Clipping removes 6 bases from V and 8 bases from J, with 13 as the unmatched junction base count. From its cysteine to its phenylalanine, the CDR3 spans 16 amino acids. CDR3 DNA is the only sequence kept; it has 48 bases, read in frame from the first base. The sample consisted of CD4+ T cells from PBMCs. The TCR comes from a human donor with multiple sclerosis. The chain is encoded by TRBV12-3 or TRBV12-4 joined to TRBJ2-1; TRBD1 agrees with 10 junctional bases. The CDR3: CASRLGGTGEFDEQFF. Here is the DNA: TGTGCCAGCAGACTCGGGGGGACAGGGGAATTCGATGAGCAGTTCTTC.